This is a list of T cell receptor beta chains from one sample in a study of blood T cells in healthy people across ages. MiXCR, run by TCRdb on the 5' RACE reads, gives a single entry per CDR3 protein. The sample contains 850,000 to 1,000,000 distinct CDR3 sequences, roughly 50% of which appear only once. Material: blood. These receptors were obtained from a young man in good health. Both conserved end residues are part of each CDR3. The D gene is left open where the match is weak. Not all rows give a size; the values are once, few, many and, for expanded clones, a class.

clone size | J gene | D gene | V gene | CDR3 DNA | CDR3 protein
- | TRBJ2-7 | - | TRBV20-1 | TGCAGTGCTAGAGATCATCTTGGACAGCCAAACTACGAGCAGTACTTC | CSARDHLGQPNYEQYF
- | TRBJ2-3 | - | TRBV11-2 | TGTGCCAGCAGCTCTCAGCGGGCGTTCACAGATACGCAGTATTTT | CASSSQRAFTDTQYF
few | TRBJ1-2 | - | TRBV20-1 | TGCAGTGCCCTGGACACGGGATATGGCTACACCTTC | CSALDTGYGYTF
- | TRBJ1-1 | TRBD1 | TRBV15 | TGTGCCACCAGCACCCGGGACAGGGTGAACACTGAAGCTTTCTTT | CATSTRDRVNTEAFF
- | TRBJ2-7 | - | TRBV6-5 | TGTGCCAGCAGTTACGCTGGTTCGACCTACGAGCAGTACTTC | CASSYAGSTYEQYF
once | TRBJ2-1 | - | TRBV6-4 | TGTGCCAGCAGTGAACAGTTGTACAATGAGCAGTTCTTC | CASSEQLYNEQFF
- | TRBJ2-1 | TRBD1 | TRBV3-1 | TGTGCCAGCAGCCATACAGGGGGTAGTTATGAGCAGTTCTTC | CASSHTGGSYEQFF
few | TRBJ2-5 | TRBD2 | TRBV29-1 | TGCAGCGCTAATCGCGGGGGGGAGACCCAGTACTTC | CSANRGGETQYF
few | TRBJ1-6 | - | TRBV20-1 | TGCAGTGCTCCTCTTGGGGGGGCCAATTCACCCCTCCACTTT | CSAPLGGANSPLHF
- | TRBJ2-7 | TRBD1 | TRBV2 | TGTGCCAGCAGTGGGTCAGGGACAGGAAACTCCTACGAGCAGTACTTC | CASSGSGTGNSYEQYF
- | TRBJ2-1 | TRBD2 | TRBV9 | TGTGCCAGCAGCGTAGCCAGCGGGAGCGCTCAGTTCTTC | CASSVASGSAQFF
- | TRBJ2-4 | TRBD1 | TRBV7-8 | TGTGCCAGCAGCCTACGACCCGGGACAGGGGGCAGGGGTGTGGCCAAAAACATTCAGTACTTC | CASSLRPGTGGRGVAKNIQYF
- | TRBJ2-3 | - | TRBV5-1 | TGCGCCAGCAGCTTGAGTAGCGGTCTTGCAGATACGCAGTATTTT | CASSLSSGLADTQYF
- | TRBJ1-1 | - | TRBV12-3/TRBV12-4 | TGTGCCAGCAGTACAGAAATCCTCAACACTGAAGCTTTCTTT | CASSTEILNTEAFF
- | TRBJ1-1 | - | TRBV6-4 | TGTGCCAGCAGTGGAGGCACTGGAGCTTTCTTT | CASSGGTGAFF
- | TRBJ2-3 | - | TRBV3-1 | TGTGCCAGCAGCCAAGATAGGTGGGCCGAGAGCACAGATACGCAGTATTTT | CASSQDRWAESTDTQYF